Listed below are T cell receptor beta chains from one sample, sequenced in a study of blood T cell repertoires in COVID-19. Only in-frame clones appear in the TCRdb table, and some are missing; sequencing was by immunoSEQ multiplex PCR. Found here are 300,000 or so clones, roughly nine tenths of them singletons; the top ten hold over 2%. Sequencing was done on a sample of peripheral blood. The receptors originated from a woman younger than 45 with COVID-19, enrolled during active disease. Each CDR3 is given with its conserved first and last residue. A D gene is named only where the DNA matches it firmly. Size is omitted from some rows. Given values are once, few, many or a class for expanded clones.

d_gene,v_gene,len,j_gene,abundance,CDR3nt,CDR3aa
TRBD2,TRBV5-4,15,TRBJ2-3,.,TGTGCCAGCAGCGCGGGACTAGCCTGGACAGATACGCAGTATTTT,CASSAGLAWTDTQYF
.,TRBV6-6,15,TRBJ2-7,.,TGTGCCAGCAGTCCGGGACAACTCAGGGCCTACGAGCAGTACTTC,CASSPGQLRAYEQYF
.,TRBV5-1,18,TRBJ2-1,.,TGCGCCAGCAGCTTTACTAGCCCGAGGTTGACCCCCTACAATGAGCAGTTCTTC,CASSFTSPRLTPYNEQFF
.,TRBV5-3,16,TRBJ1-5,.,TGTGCCAGATGGGGCGACACAGGTCCTAGCAATCAGCCCCAGCATTTT,CARWGDTGPSNQPQHF
TRBD1,TRBV28,15,TRBJ1-5,.,TGTGCCAGCAGTTGGTCGGACAGGGATCATCAGCCCCAGCATTTT,CASSWSDRDHQPQHF
TRBD1,TRBV27,18,TRBJ1-3,.,TGTGCCAGCAGTAGACAGGGGGGGAGAAGGAGCTCTGGAAACACCATATATTTT,CASSRQGGRRSSGNTIYF
.,TRBV18,13,TRBJ1-1,.,TGTGCCAGCTCACTACAGCCGAACACTGAAGCTTTCTTT,CASSLQPNTEAFF
.,TRBV5-4,15,TRBJ2-1,.,TGTGCCAGCAGCTTGGCGGGGGGCCAGGGCCGTGAGCAGTTCTTC,CASSLAGGQGREQFF
TRBD1,TRBV6-5,13,TRBJ1-6,.,TGTGCCAGCAGTTGGGACAGAAATTCACCCCTCCACTTT,CASSWDRNSPLHF
.,TRBV11-2,15,TRBJ2-7,.,TGTGCCAGCAGCTTAGATCTCCCGGAGGGCTACGAGCAGTACTTC,CASSLDLPEGYEQYF
.,TRBV5-6,15,TRBJ1-2,.,TGTGCCAGCAGCTCGGGGTCTCTCCGGCACGGTGGCTACACCTTC,CASSSGSLRHGGYTF
.,TRBV5-1,14,TRBJ2-7,.,TGCGCCAGCAGCTTGTCAGGGGTCAACTACGAGCAGTACTTC,CASSLSGVNYEQYF
.,TRBV27,13,TRBJ2-7,few,TGTGCCAGCAGTTTATTAAACAGCTACGAGCAGTACTTC,CASSLLNSYEQYF
.,TRBV30,13,TRBJ1-5,.,TGTGCCTGGAGTCTAAGGGGTGATCAGCCCCAGCATTTT,CAWSLRGDQPQHF
.,TRBV6-4,13,TRBJ2-1,.,TGTGCCAGCAGTCGGAGGGAAGGGAATGAGCAGTTCTTC,CASSRREGNEQFF
.,TRBV5-6,15,TRBJ1-6,.,TGTGCCAGCACCGTCTCGAGCTCCTATAATTCACCCCTCCACTTT,CASTVSSSYNSPLHF
.,TRBV10-3,14,TRBJ2-5,.,TGTGCCATCAGTGATACAGGGTCCGAAGAGACCCAGTACTTC,CAISDTGSEETQYF
.,TRBV29-1,13,TRBJ2-2,.,TGCAGCACCAGGGACTCCAACACCGGGGAGCTGTTTTTT,CSTRDSNTGELFF
TRBD1,TRBV30,14,TRBJ1-6,.,TGTGCCTGGGTGGACAGGACTAATAATTCACCCCTCCACTTT,CAWVDRTNNSPLHF
TRBD1,TRBV12-5,14,TRBJ1-2,.,TGTGCTAGTGGTTTGCGGACAGGGGTGAATGGCTACACCTTC,CASGLRTGVNGYTF
TRBD2,TRBV30,16,TRBJ2-7,.,TGTGCCTGGACCCCGGGACTAGCGGGAGAATTTTACGAGCAGTACTTC,CAWTPGLAGEFYEQYF
.,TRBV27,14,TRBJ2-5,.,TGTGCCAGCAGTTTGTTGGGGAGGCAAGAGACCCAGTACTTC,CASSLLGRQETQYF
TRBD1,TRBV18,15,TRBJ2-1,.,TGTGCCAGCTCACCACCGGGGACAGGGGGATTCGAGCAGTTCTTC,CASSPPGTGGFEQFF
.,TRBV10-1,13,TRBJ1-1,.,TGCGCCAGCAGAGCCGGGGGGAACACTGAAGCTTTCTTT,CASRAGGNTEAFF
TRBD2,TRBV19,16,TRBJ2-1,.,TGTGCCAGTAGTTGGACTAGCGGGAGGGCCTACAATGAGCAGTTCTTC,CASSWTSGRAYNEQFF
.,TRBV4-2,16,TRBJ1-2,.,TGTGCCAGCAGCCAAGCCAGGCAGCCAGCTAACTATGGCTACACCTTC,CASSQARQPANYGYTF
TRBD2,TRBV28,15,TRBJ2-3,.,TGTGCCAGCAGTTTGGGGGGAGCGGGGACAGATACGCAGTATTTT,CASSLGGAGTDTQYF
TRBD2,TRBV11-3,14,TRBJ2-2,.,TGTGCCAGCAGCCGGGGACTAGGGATCGGGGAGCTGTTTTTT,CASSRGLGIGELFF
.,TRBV11-2,15,TRBJ2-1,.,TGTGCCAGCAGCTTTACGGGCGGGATGGCCAATGAGCAGTTCTTC,CASSFTGGMANEQFF
.,TRBV29-1,15,TRBJ1-2,.,TGCAGCGTTGCCGGGCGACAGGAACTGGGAGCTGGCTACACCTTC,CSVAGRQELGAGYTF
.,TRBV30,14,TRBJ2-1,.,TGTGCCTGGAGTGTACTAGCCCGGGGCGGTGAGCAGTTCTTC,CAWSVLARGGEQFF
.,TRBV3-1/TRBV3-2,18,TRBJ2-3,.,TGTGCCAGCAGCCAAGAAAGGTTCGGCGCAGGGTTACCAGATACGCAGTATTTT,CASSQERFGAGLPDTQYF
TRBD1,TRBV2,15,TRBJ1-5,.,TGTGCCAGCAAGTTGGACAGGGCTGGGTCTCAGCCCCAGCATTTT,CASKLDRAGSQPQHF
TRBD1,TRBV6-5,15,TRBJ1-1,.,TGTGCCAGCAGTCGAGGGGACAGGGGGTTCTCTGAAGCTTTCTTT,CASSRGDRGFSEAFF
.,TRBV18,16,TRBJ2-6,.,TGTGCCAGCTCACCCACCCGACAGACTGGGGCCAACGTCCTGACTTTC,CASSPTRQTGANVLTF
TRBD1,TRBV6-1,15,TRBJ2-5,.,TGTGCCAGCAGTGAAGACGGGACAGAGTGGGAGACCCAGTACTTC,CASSEDGTEWETQYF
.,TRBV5-1,14,TRBJ1-4,.,TGCGCCAGCAGCTTGAAGGGGGAGGGTGAAAAACTGTTTTTT,CASSLKGEGEKLFF
.,TRBV27,14,TRBJ1-3,.,TGTGCCAGCAGTGCCCGCAGCTCTGGAAACACCATATATTTT,CASSARSSGNTIYF
TRBD1,TRBV27,15,TRBJ1-1,.,TGTGCCAGCAGTCCGAGACAGGGGGATGACCCTGAAGCTTTCTTT,CASSPRQGDDPEAFF
TRBD1,TRBV5-4,16,TRBJ1-6,once,TGTGCCAGCAGCTTGGACCGGACAGGGGGAAATTCACCCCTCCACTTT,CASSLDRTGGNSPLHF
.,TRBV28,15,TRBJ1-5,once,TGTGCCAGCAGTCTCCCCCAGGGTGGCAATCAGCCCCAGCATTTT,CASSLPQGGNQPQHF
TRBD1,TRBV6-5,15,TRBJ1-6,.,TGTGCCAGCAGTTATTCGGACAGGGATAATTCACCCCTCCACTTT,CASSYSDRDNSPLHF
.,TRBV11-2,16,TRBJ2-2,.,TGTGCCAGCAGCGGATCAGGGAACCTGAACACCGGGGAGCTGTTTTTT,CASSGSGNLNTGELFF
.,TRBV30,16,TRBJ1-4,.,TGTGCCTGGAGTGTGCGTCTGGGGGGGACTAATGAAAAACTGTTTTTT,CAWSVRLGGTNEKLFF
TRBD2,TRBV6-5,14,TRBJ2-1,.,TGTGCCAGCAGTAGAGCGGGAGAGGGCAATGAGCAGTTCTTC,CASSRAGEGNEQFF
.,TRBV27,14,TRBJ1-5,.,TGTGCCAGCAGTTTATCGTCAGGGGTTACGCCCCAGCATTTT,CASSLSSGVTPQHF
.,TRBV7-8,14,TRBJ1-2,.,TGTGCCAGCAGCTTAGCAGAGACGGGCTATGGCTACACCTTC,CASSLAETGYGYTF
.,TRBV19,13,TRBJ1-5,.,TGTGCCAGTAGCACCACAGGGAATCAGCCCCAGCATTTT,CASSTTGNQPQHF
TRBD1,TRBV24-1,13,TRBJ2-7,.,TGTGCCACCGGTAGGACAGGGTACTACGAGCAGTACTTC,CATGRTGYYEQYF
.,TRBV5-4,15,TRBJ2-7,once,TGTGCCAGCAGCTTGGGAGGACCCCGGGGTTACGAGCAGTACTTC,CASSLGGPRGYEQYF